One sample yielded the 16 T cell receptor beta chains listed below, sequenced in a study of shared clonotypes between healthy human individuals. Produced via immunoSEQ multiplex PCR; TCRdb's table is partial and in-frame only. The profile covers roughly 1.5 million clones, with 95% to 99% appearing a single time and around 0.45% taken by the ten largest. The sequencing input was naive CD4+ T cells sorted from blood. Subset noted: CD45RA+ positively selected. All receptors come from a man under 40 in good health.

The V and J genes are TRBV29-1 and TRBJ2-3, with D perhaps matching TRBD1 or TRBD2 (5 bases each). The CDR3 length is 13 residues. CDR1 is SQVTM, CDR2 ANQGSEA, per germline. Trimming pared 3 bases from V and 2 bases from J, leaving 9 bases between. The DNA for the CDR3 is TGCAGCGTTGAGAGGGGTGACACAGATACGCAGTATTTT. It translates to CSVERGDTDTQYF.

The rearrangement uses TRBV11-3 and TRBJ2-1, with 8 bases that match TRBD1. Germline V gives CDR1 SGHNT, CDR2 YENEEA. Unmatched junction bases numbered 3, after V lost 3 bases and J lost 2 bases. The CDR3 consists of 15 residues. CDR3 protein: CASSFGQGTYNEQFF. CDR3 bases: TGTGCCAGCAGCTTTGGACAGGGCACCTACAATGAGCAGTTCTTC. Full variable domain (remainder filled in from reference TRBV11-3 and TRBJ2-1): EAGVVQSPRYKIIEKKQPVAFWCNPISGHNTLYWYLQNLGQGPELLIRYENEEAVDDSQLPKDRFSAERLKGVDSTLKIQPAELGDSAVYLCASSFGQGTYNEQFFGPGTRLTVL.

This chain links TRBV7-2 with TRBJ2-5, with 10 bases that match TRBD2. The CDR3 spans 14 residues. V was clipped by 5 bases and J by 3 bases; unmatched bases: 3. In germline, CDR1 is SGHTA, CDR2 FQGNSA. The CDR3 nucleotides read TGTGCCAGCAGCAAAGGACTAGCGGAAGAGACCCAGTACTTC. This translates into CASSKGLAEETQYF.

The J gene is TRBJ2-5, the V gene TRBV2; TRBD1 matches 8 bases. V trimming: 8 bases; J trimming: 4 bases; junction bases outside the gene matches: 3. CDR1 is SNHLY and CDR2 is FYNNEI in the germline V gene. This CDR3 contains 12 residues. CDR3 protein: CASDRGSETQYF. The DNA for the CDR3 is TGTGCCAGCGACAGGGGCTCAGAGACCCAGTACTTC.

The chain carries TRBV11-2 and TRBJ2-5; 7 bases line up with TRBD1. Germline CDR1 is SGHAT and CDR2 is FQNNGV. The J segment lost 4 bases and the V segment lost 1 base, leaving 6 bases of the junction unmatched. CDR3 length equals 15 residues. This CDR3 reads CASSLVASGGETQYF. The CDR3 DNA reads TGTGCCAGCAGCTTAGTTGCGTCAGGGGGAGAGACCCAGTACTTC.

Comment on this clone: Other DNA sequences within the sample encode an identical CDR3. The rearrangement joins TRBV5-4 to TRBJ2-7, with 13 bases matching TRBD2. The junction had 7 bases not matched to a gene; V was cut back by 3 bases and J by 4 bases. Germline CDR1 is SGHNT and CDR2 is YYREEE (reference sequence). There are 16 residues in the CDR3. As DNA, the CDR3 is TGTGCCAGCAGCTCTCCGGGACTAGCGGGATTTTACGAGCAGTACTTC. Protein sequence: CASSSPGLAGFYEQYF.

With regard to this clone: At the DNA level, this CDR3 is encoded by other sequences in the same sample as well. This chain connects TRBV2 to TRBJ1-1; a weak D match, TRBD1 (6 bases). CDR3 length: 13 residues. Per germline, CDR1 SNHLY and CDR2 FYNNEI. Trimming cost V 6 bases and J 0 bases, with 8 bases left between them. CDR3 protein: CASSEGVNTEAFF. CDR3 sequence (DNA): TGTGCCAGCAGCGAGGGGGTGAACACTGAAGCTTTCTTT.

V usage is TRBV14 and J usage is TRBJ2-5, with D hard to call. The CDR3 is 16 residues long. Germline V gene lookup returns CDR1 SGHDN and CDR2 FVKESK. V was pared by 0 bases and J by 1 base, with 12 bases between. The CDR3 loop is CASSQEAPLTQETQYF. The CDR3 region has the DNA TGTGCCAGCAGCCAAGAAGCCCCTCTGACCCAAGAGACCCAGTACTTC. The full variable domain, rest sourced from reference TRBV14 and TRBJ2-5, is EAGVTQFPSHSVIEKGQTVTLRCDPISGHDNLYWYRRVMGKEIKFLLHFVKESKQDESGMPNNRFLAERTGGTYSTLKVQPAELEDSGVYFCASSQEAPLTQETQYFGPGTRLLVL.

The V gene is TRBV19, the J gene TRBJ2-7, with 11 bases lining up with TRBD1. CDR1 and CDR2 (germline): LNHDA, SQIVND (reference sequence). V lost 4 bases to trimming and J lost 5 bases; unmatched junction nucleotides: 4. The CDR3 extends over 14 amino acids. DNA of the CDR3: TGTGCCAGTAGTACCCGGACAGGGGGCAACGAGCAGTACTTC. Translated: CASSTRTGGNEQYF.

The J gene is TRBJ2-7, the V gene TRBV28, with 10 bases identical to TRBD2. V shed 5 bases, J shed 2 bases, and the junction held 18 bases outside the gene matches. The CDR3 has 19 amino acids. The V gene's germline CDR1 is MDHEN and CDR2 SYDVKM. The CDR3 DNA reads as TGTGCCAGCAGTAGACGGGCCACCGTCGGACTAGCGGAGGCCTACGAGCAGTACTTC. Protein product: CASSRRATVGLAEAYEQYF.

The chain couples TRBV10-1 to TRBJ2-2; no reliable D call. Per germline, CDR1 WNHNN and CDR2 SYGVQD (reference sequence). V was shortened by 11 bases and J by 0 bases, with 7 bases between the two germline ends. This CDR3 has 12 amino acids. The CDR3 DNA reads TGCGCCGTCGGATCGAACACCGGGGAGCTGTTTTTT. Translated, it gives CAVGSNTGELFF.

This chain links TRBV27 with TRBJ2-1, with 8 bases matching TRBD2. This CDR3 is 15 amino acids long. From germline, CDR1 is MNHEY and CDR2 SMNVEV (reference sequence). Germline trimming cut 4 bases from V and 3 bases from J; bases unmatched to any gene: 5. CDR3 sequence (DNA): TGTGCCAGCAGTTACGGCGGGAGGAACTACAATGAGCAGTTCTTC. Protein: CASSYGGRNYNEQFF.

The V call is TRBV9, the J call TRBJ1-1, with 9 bases identical to TRBD1. The germline V gene has CDR1 SGDLS and CDR2 YYNGEE. The ends lost 0 bases at V and 5 bases at J; junction bases unmatched: 2. This CDR3 contains 14 residues. The DNA of the CDR3 is TGTGCCAGCAGCGTAGGGACAGGGGCAACTGAAGCTTTCTTT. Translation: CASSVGTGATEAFF.

The chain uses TRBV28 and TRBJ1-1, with TRBD1 matching 8 bases. The V gene end was trimmed by 3 bases and the J gene end by 0 bases; junction bases not matched to a gene: 9. CDR1 and CDR2 (germline): MDHEN, SYDVKM. The CDR3 runs to 17 residues. In nucleotides, the CDR3 is TGTGCCAGCAGTTTTCCGACAGGGGATGGGATGAACACTGAAGCTTTCTTT. It encodes CASSFPTGDGMNTEAFF.

The V call is TRBV10-2, the J call TRBJ2-7, with 14 bases fitting TRBD2. Germline V CDR1 and CDR2: WSHSY, SAAADI. Losses at the gene ends were 10 bases for V and 2 bases for J; bases not matched to a gene: 1. CDR3 length equals 13 residues. CDR3 amino acids: CATGLAGAYEQYF. The CDR3 nucleotides read TGCGCCACGGGACTAGCGGGAGCCTACGAGCAGTACTTC.

Remarks on this clone: Other DNA sequences within the sample encode an identical CDR3. The chain has TRBV10-1 and TRBJ2-7, with D tentatively TRBD2 (6 bases). V lost 5 bases and J 4 bases, leaving 12 bases between the germline ends. The CDR3 totals 13 residues. Germline assignment: CDR1 WNHNN and CDR2 SYGVQD (reference sequence). The CDR3 is CASSPGLLYEQYF. The DNA for the CDR3 is TGCGCCAGCAGTCCGGGACTCTTATACGAGCAGTACTTC.